This is a list of T cell receptor beta chains from one sample in a study of T-cell reconstitution after alpha-beta-depleted transplantation in children. Each CDR3 protein is one row after TCRdb ran MiXCR on the PCR reads. The table records 700,000 to 950,000 distinct CDR3 sequences, 16% of them present only once. The source material was PBMCs, mostly from graft donor cells, sampled 360 days after TCRalphabeta/CD19-depleted stem cell transplant. All receptors derive from a male patient younger than 18 who had a stem cell transplant for acute lymphoblastic leukemia, so the T cells may come from the graft donor. The CDR3 runs from the conserved cysteine through the conserved F or W. D genes are given only for firm matches. Some rows have no size entry. The others give once, few or many, or a class for an expanded clone.

clone size: NA
D gene: NA
V gene: TRBV28
J gene: TRBJ2-3
CDR3 DNA: TGTGCCAGCAGTTCCCGCCGTCGAGGGCCAGATACGCAGTATTTT
CDR3 protein: CASSSRRRGPDTQYF

clone size: NA
D gene: NA
V gene: TRBV7-3
J gene: TRBJ2-1
CDR3 DNA: TGTGCCAGCAGCTTATTCCGGGAGTCCCATGAGCAGTTCTTC
CDR3 protein: CASSLFRESHEQFF

clone size: NA
D gene: TRBD2
V gene: TRBV7-8
J gene: TRBJ2-5
CDR3 DNA: TGTGCCAGCAGCCCCTCCAGACTAGCGGGGAAGACCCAGTACTTC
CDR3 protein: CASSPSRLAGKTQYF

clone size: few
D gene: TRBD2
V gene: TRBV10-3
J gene: TRBJ2-1
CDR3 DNA: TGTGCCATCAGTGAGTCGCTCCCCGCACTAGCGGGAGAATACAATGAGCAGTTCTTC
CDR3 protein: CAISESLPALAGEYNEQFF

clone size: NA
D gene: TRBD1
V gene: TRBV6-1
J gene: TRBJ2-1
CDR3 DNA: TGTGCCAGCAGGGGTTGGGACAGGGTGGGAGATATGGCGGGAAACTCCAATGAGCAGTTCTTC
CDR3 protein: CASRGWDRVGDMAGNSNEQFF

clone size: NA
D gene: NA
V gene: TRBV12-3/TRBV12-4
J gene: TRBJ2-3
CDR3 DNA: TGTGCCAGCAGTTTCGGGTCGACCCTCGGAGATACGCAGTATTTT
CDR3 protein: CASSFGSTLGDTQYF

clone size: few
D gene: TRBD2
V gene: TRBV27
J gene: TRBJ2-7
CDR3 DNA: TGTGCCAGCAGTTTATACTTATGGGAGGGCCTCACCTTC
CDR3 protein: CASSLYLWEGLTF

clone size: NA
D gene: NA
V gene: TRBV20-1
J gene: TRBJ2-1
CDR3 DNA: TGCAGTGCTAGAGATTGGGGACCAGTATACAATGAGCAGTTCTTC
CDR3 protein: CSARDWGPVYNEQFF

clone size: few
D gene: TRBD1
V gene: TRBV9
J gene: TRBJ2-6
CDR3 DNA: TGTGCCAGCAGCACCGACAGGGGGCGCCCCATTGGGGCCAACGTCCTGACTTTC
CDR3 protein: CASSTDRGRPIGANVLTF

clone size: NA
D gene: TRBD1
V gene: TRBV5-1
J gene: TRBJ2-7
CDR3 DNA: TGCGCCAGCAGCTGGGAACAGGGGAACGCCTACGAGCAGTACTTC
CDR3 protein: CASSWEQGNAYEQYF

clone size: NA
D gene: NA
V gene: TRBV20-1
J gene: TRBJ2-4
CDR3 DNA: TGCAGTGCTAGAGAGATAGGGAGGGCCAAAAACATTCAGTACTTC
CDR3 protein: CSAREIGRAKNIQYF

clone size: NA
D gene: NA
V gene: TRBV3-1
J gene: TRBJ1-1
CDR3 DNA: TGTGCCAGCAGCCAACCAGGGACTGAAGCTTTCTTT
CDR3 protein: CASSQPGTEAFF

clone size: few
D gene: TRBD1
V gene: TRBV5-4
J gene: TRBJ2-3
CDR3 DNA: TGTGCCAGCAGCAAGGACAGGGATTTACGAACAGATACGCAGTATTTT
CDR3 protein: CASSKDRDLRTDTQYF

clone size: NA
D gene: NA
V gene: TRBV4-1
J gene: TRBJ1-4
CDR3 DNA: TGCGCCAGCAGCCAAGGGGGGTTAACTAATGAAAAACTGTTTTTT
CDR3 protein: CASSQGGLTNEKLFF

clone size: few
D gene: NA
V gene: TRBV9
J gene: TRBJ2-7
CDR3 DNA: TGTGCCAGCAGCGTAGTCCTATGGGACGAGCAGTACTTC
CDR3 protein: CASSVVLWDEQYF

clone size: NA
D gene: NA
V gene: TRBV4-1
J gene: TRBJ2-5
CDR3 DNA: TGCGCCAGCAGCCAAGATCTCGAGACTACGGGGGAGTCGGTAGAAGAGACCCAGTACTTC
CDR3 protein: CASSQDLETTGESVEETQYF

clone size: few
D gene: NA
V gene: TRBV5-1
J gene: TRBJ2-7
CDR3 DNA: TGCGCCAGCCTAAAGCTCCGGGCCCAAAATTTGAGGGAGCAGTACTTC
CDR3 protein: CASLKLRAQNLREQYF

clone size: many
D gene: NA
V gene: TRBV25-1
J gene: TRBJ2-7
CDR3 DNA: TGTGCCAGCAGCAAGGGGGGGGCCCTTGACTACGAGCAGTACTTC
CDR3 protein: CASSKGGALDYEQYF

clone size: few
D gene: NA
V gene: TRBV12-3/TRBV12-4
J gene: TRBJ2-2
CDR3 DNA: TGTGCCAGCAGTGAGGACCGAGGGACTACCGGGGAGCTGTTTTTT
CDR3 protein: CASSEDRGTTGELFF

clone size: many
D gene: NA
V gene: TRBV5-1
J gene: TRBJ1-5
CDR3 DNA: TGCGCCAGCAGCTTGTGGGCAGGCAATCAGCCCCAGCATTTT
CDR3 protein: CASSLWAGNQPQHF

clone size: few
D gene: TRBD2
V gene: TRBV20-1
J gene: TRBJ2-1
CDR3 DNA: TGCAGTGCTAGAGGTCGGGTAGCGGGGGGTTATGAGCAGTTCTTC
CDR3 protein: CSARGRVAGGYEQFF

clone size: NA
D gene: NA
V gene: TRBV7-3
J gene: TRBJ2-3
CDR3 DNA: TGTGCCAGCAGCGCGACTTATTACCTAGATACGCAGTATTTT
CDR3 protein: CASSATYYLDTQYF

clone size: few
D gene: TRBD1
V gene: TRBV28
J gene: TRBJ1-2
CDR3 DNA: TGTGCCAGCAGTTCCCCGGGACAGGGGGTCTATGGCTACACCTTC
CDR3 protein: CASSSPGQGVYGYTF

clone size: NA
D gene: NA
V gene: TRBV5-1
J gene: TRBJ1-1
CDR3 DNA: TGCGCCAGCAGCTCCCGGATGAGCACTGAAGCTTTCTTT
CDR3 protein: CASSSRMSTEAFF

clone size: NA
D gene: NA
V gene: TRBV3-1
J gene: TRBJ2-3
CDR3 DNA: TGTGCCAGCAGCCAAGACTGGGGCAGAGTTAGCACAGATACGCAGTATTTT
CDR3 protein: CASSQDWGRVSTDTQYF

clone size: few
D gene: NA
V gene: TRBV6-6
J gene: TRBJ2-1
CDR3 DNA: TGTGCCACCGAGACGGACAACTACAATGAGCAGTTCTTC
CDR3 protein: CATETDNYNEQFF

clone size: few
D gene: NA
V gene: TRBV12-3/TRBV12-4
J gene: TRBJ2-7
CDR3 DNA: TGTGCCAGCAGTTTTGGACAGTTTGGATCCTACGAGCAGTACTTC
CDR3 protein: CASSFGQFGSYEQYF

clone size: few
D gene: NA
V gene: TRBV19
J gene: TRBJ2-5
CDR3 DNA: TGTGCCAGTCGTGGCAGGTTGGAGTTAGAGACCCAGTACTTC
CDR3 protein: CASRGRLELETQYF

clone size: NA
D gene: NA
V gene: TRBV7-6
J gene: TRBJ2-7
CDR3 DNA: TGTGCCAGCAGCTTGGGGCTCGGTAGCTTCAGCTCCTACGAGCAGTACTTC
CDR3 protein: CASSLGLGSFSSYEQYF

clone size: NA
D gene: NA
V gene: TRBV3-1
J gene: TRBJ1-1
CDR3 DNA: TGTGCCAGCAGCGCGGGGGAAACTGAAGCTTTCTTT
CDR3 protein: CASSAGETEAFF

clone size: few
D gene: NA
V gene: TRBV2
J gene: TRBJ2-1
CDR3 DNA: TGTGCCAGCGGAGCACAGGCTCACAATGAGCAGTTCTTC
CDR3 protein: CASGAQAHNEQFF

clone size: few
D gene: NA
V gene: TRBV4-1
J gene: TRBJ1-3
CDR3 DNA: TGCGCCAGCAGCCAAGAAGGTCGGAGCTCTGGAAACACCATATATTTT
CDR3 protein: CASSQEGRSSGNTIYF

clone size: few
D gene: NA
V gene: TRBV2
J gene: TRBJ2-7
CDR3 DNA: TGTGCCAGCAGTGAAGGGGACTGGGCTAGTACCTACGAGCAGTACTTC
CDR3 protein: CASSEGDWASTYEQYF

clone size: few
D gene: NA
V gene: TRBV7-9
J gene: TRBJ2-1
CDR3 DNA: TGTGCCAGCAGCTTAGCCCCTTTAGGGTACAATGAGCAGTTCTTC
CDR3 protein: CASSLAPLGYNEQFF

clone size: NA
D gene: NA
V gene: TRBV11-2
J gene: TRBJ2-2
CDR3 DNA: TGTGCCAGCAGCCCTATCGACAGGCACACCGGGGAGCTGTTTTTT
CDR3 protein: CASSPIDRHTGELFF

clone size: NA
D gene: TRBD2
V gene: TRBV20-1
J gene: TRBJ2-1
CDR3 DNA: TGCAGTGCTAGATACGGGAGGGCCTTGGATGAGCAGTTCTTC
CDR3 protein: CSARYGRALDEQFF

clone size: NA
D gene: TRBD2
V gene: TRBV10-3
J gene: TRBJ2-7
CDR3 DNA: TGTGCCATCAGTGTGAGGTCCGCTAGCGGGAGTATCTACGAGCAGTACTTC
CDR3 protein: CAISVRSASGSIYEQYF

clone size: NA
D gene: NA
V gene: TRBV27
J gene: TRBJ1-2
CDR3 DNA: TGTGCCAGCAGTCCCCGGCAGGGTGACTATGGCTACACCTTC
CDR3 protein: CASSPRQGDYGYTF

clone size: NA
D gene: TRBD2
V gene: TRBV4-1
J gene: TRBJ2-2
CDR3 DNA: TGCGCCAGCAGCCCTCCGGCGGGAGGCACCGGGGAGCTGTTTTTT
CDR3 protein: CASSPPAGGTGELFF

clone size: many
D gene: NA
V gene: TRBV5-1
J gene: TRBJ2-3
CDR3 DNA: TGCGCCAGCAGCTTGGGGCCCGAAGGAAGGCAGTATTTT
CDR3 protein: CASSLGPEGRQYF

clone size: NA
D gene: NA
V gene: TRBV6-5
J gene: TRBJ1-2
CDR3 DNA: TGTGCCAGCAGTTATCTCCAGACAGGACGATTCTATGGCTACACCTTC
CDR3 protein: CASSYLQTGRFYGYTF

clone size: NA
D gene: TRBD1
V gene: TRBV19
J gene: TRBJ1-2
CDR3 DNA: TGTGCCAGTAGTACTTGGACAGGGGATGGCTACACCTTC
CDR3 protein: CASSTWTGDGYTF

clone size: NA
D gene: NA
V gene: TRBV20-1
J gene: TRBJ2-7
CDR3 DNA: TGCAGTGCTAGTGGGGGATACTACGAGCAGTACTTC
CDR3 protein: CSASGGYYEQYF

clone size: few
D gene: NA
V gene: TRBV6-5
J gene: TRBJ1-1
CDR3 DNA: TGTGCCAGCAGTTACTCGCCGGCGCAGGGGCGGCAACCTGAAGCTTTCTTT
CDR3 protein: CASSYSPAQGRQPEAFF